A selection of T cell receptor beta chains follows, all from one sample in a study of PD-1 blockade in classical Hodgkin lymphoma. The repertoire was sequenced with immunoSEQ multiplex PCR; TCRdb's copy has only in-frame clones and lacks some. The sample contains approximately 19,000 clones, roughly 83% of which appear only once. Sequenced material: peripheral blood mononuclear cells (PBMCs), taken before the second cycle of nivolumab. These receptors all come from a human donor with classical Hodgkin lymphoma. Both conserved end residues are part of each CDR3. The D gene is left open where the match is weak. Not every row has a clone size; where given, it reads once, few, many or a size class.

clone size: once; V gene: TRBV2; CDR3 length: 13; D gene: TRBD2; J gene: TRBJ2-1; CDR3 protein: CASSLAGRDEQFF; CDR3 DNA: TGTGCCAGCAGCCTAGCGGGAAGGGATGAGCAGTTCTTC
clone size: NA; V gene: TRBV29-1; CDR3 length: 15; D gene: NA; J gene: TRBJ2-5; CDR3 protein: CSVPEGQGEEETQYF; CDR3 DNA: TGCAGCGTCCCGGAGGGGCAGGGTGAGGAAGAGACCCAGTACTTC
clone size: NA; V gene: TRBV18; CDR3 length: 15; D gene: NA; J gene: TRBJ2-5; CDR3 protein: CASSPQWRYQETQYF; CDR3 DNA: TGTGCCAGCTCACCACAGTGGAGGTACCAAGAGACCCAGTACTTC
clone size: once; V gene: TRBV11-2; CDR3 length: 15; D gene: TRBD1; J gene: TRBJ2-5; CDR3 protein: CASSLGGTAQETQYF; CDR3 DNA: TGTGCCAGCAGCTTAGGGGGGACAGCACAAGAGACCCAGTACTTC
clone size: NA; V gene: TRBV11-2; CDR3 length: 12; D gene: NA; J gene: TRBJ2-7; CDR3 protein: CASSLVDYEQYF; CDR3 DNA: TGTGCCAGCAGCTTAGTAGACTACGAGCAGTACTTC
clone size: NA; V gene: TRBV30; CDR3 length: 15; D gene: TRBD1; J gene: TRBJ2-7; CDR3 protein: CAWSVSRQGPYEQYF; CDR3 DNA: TGTGCCTGGAGTGTAAGTAGACAGGGACCCTACGAGCAGTACTTC
clone size: NA; V gene: TRBV11-1; CDR3 length: 15; D gene: NA; J gene: TRBJ2-7; CDR3 protein: CASSLAAQASYEQYF; CDR3 DNA: TGTGCCAGCAGCTTAGCCGCGCAAGCCTCCTACGAGCAGTACTTC
clone size: NA; V gene: TRBV2; CDR3 length: 14; D gene: TRBD2; J gene: TRBJ2-1; CDR3 protein: CASSERGSIHEQFF; CDR3 DNA: TGTGCCAGCAGTGAGCGGGGGTCCATCCATGAGCAGTTCTTC
clone size: once; V gene: TRBV6-5; CDR3 length: 15; D gene: TRBD2; J gene: TRBJ2-7; CDR3 protein: CASSPRTSGSYEQYF; CDR3 DNA: TGTGCCAGCAGTCCAAGGACTAGCGGGAGTTACGAGCAGTACTTC
clone size: NA; V gene: TRBV5-6; CDR3 length: 13; D gene: NA; J gene: TRBJ2-7; CDR3 protein: CASSFSVSYEQYF; CDR3 DNA: TGTGCCAGCAGCTTCTCAGTTTCCTACGAGCAGTACTTC
clone size: NA; V gene: TRBV4-3; CDR3 length: 18; D gene: NA; J gene: TRBJ2-2; CDR3 protein: CASSQEAWGRANTGELFF; CDR3 DNA: TGCGCCAGCAGCCAAGAGGCTTGGGGACGGGCGAACACCGGGGAGCTGTTTTTT
clone size: NA; V gene: TRBV2; CDR3 length: 15; D gene: NA; J gene: TRBJ2-7; CDR3 protein: CASSDRTESSYEQYF; CDR3 DNA: TGTGCCAGCAGTGACAGGACGGAGAGCTCCTACGAGCAGTACTTC
clone size: NA; V gene: TRBV10-3; CDR3 length: 13; D gene: NA; J gene: TRBJ2-1; CDR3 protein: CAISESLGGGQFF; CDR3 DNA: TGTGCCATCAGTGAGTCGTTAGGGGGAGGGCAGTTCTTC
clone size: NA; V gene: TRBV30; CDR3 length: 12; D gene: TRBD1; J gene: TRBJ2-7; CDR3 protein: CASGQGNYEQYF; CDR3 DNA: TGTGCCTCGGGACAGGGGAACTACGAGCAGTACTTC
clone size: NA; V gene: TRBV27; CDR3 length: 13; D gene: NA; J gene: TRBJ2-7; CDR3 protein: CASSPLGGNEQYF; CDR3 DNA: TGTGCCAGCAGTCCCCTCGGGGGAAACGAGCAGTACTTC
clone size: once; V gene: TRBV28; CDR3 length: 16; D gene: NA; J gene: TRBJ1-4; CDR3 protein: CASSLPDSSTNEKLFF; CDR3 DNA: TGTGCCAGCAGTCTTCCCGACAGTTCAACTAATGAAAAACTGTTTTTT
clone size: NA; V gene: TRBV28; CDR3 length: 15; D gene: NA; J gene: TRBJ1-4; CDR3 protein: CASSYSGATNEKLFF; CDR3 DNA: TGTGCCAGCAGTTATTCAGGGGCAACTAATGAAAAACTGTTTTTT
clone size: NA; V gene: TRBV4-2; CDR3 length: 13; D gene: NA; J gene: TRBJ2-3; CDR3 protein: CASSPLTTDTQYF; CDR3 DNA: TGTGCCAGCAGCCCTTTGACCACAGATACGCAGTATTTT
clone size: NA; V gene: TRBV5-4; CDR3 length: 14; D gene: NA; J gene: TRBJ1-2; CDR3 protein: CASSFRLFQGGYTF; CDR3 DNA: TGTGCCAGCAGCTTCAGACTGTTTCAAGGCGGCTACACCTTC
clone size: NA; V gene: TRBV6-6; CDR3 length: 15; D gene: TRBD1; J gene: TRBJ2-3; CDR3 protein: CASSKDRDGTDTQYF; CDR3 DNA: TGTGCCAGCAGCAAAGACAGGGACGGCACAGATACGCAGTATTTT
clone size: once; V gene: TRBV13; CDR3 length: 15; D gene: TRBD1; J gene: TRBJ1-6; CDR3 protein: CASSLGGTVNSPLHF; CDR3 DNA: TGTGCCAGCAGCTTAGGAGGGACAGTAAATTCACCCCTCCACTTT
clone size: NA; V gene: TRBV11-2; CDR3 length: 15; D gene: TRBD1; J gene: TRBJ1-2; CDR3 protein: CASSQTGISNYGYTF; CDR3 DNA: TGTGCCAGCAGCCAGACAGGGATATCTAACTATGGCTACACCTTC
clone size: NA; V gene: TRBV5-6; CDR3 length: 16; D gene: TRBD1; J gene: TRBJ2-5; CDR3 protein: CASSSGIDRGEETQYF; CDR3 DNA: TGTGCCAGCAGCTCCGGTATCGACAGGGGCGAAGAGACCCAGTACTTC